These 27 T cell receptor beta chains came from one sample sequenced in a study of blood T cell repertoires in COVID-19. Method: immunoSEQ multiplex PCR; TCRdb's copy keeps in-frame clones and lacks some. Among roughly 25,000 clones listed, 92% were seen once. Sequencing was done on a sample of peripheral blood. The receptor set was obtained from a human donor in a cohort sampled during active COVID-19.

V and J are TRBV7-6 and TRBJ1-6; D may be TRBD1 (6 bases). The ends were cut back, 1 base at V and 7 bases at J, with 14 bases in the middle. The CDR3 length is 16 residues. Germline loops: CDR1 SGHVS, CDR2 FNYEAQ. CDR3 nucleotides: TGTGCCAGCAGCTTAGAGACAGGAGGTTTAAATTCACCCCTCCACTTT. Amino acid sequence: CASSLETGGLNSPLHF.

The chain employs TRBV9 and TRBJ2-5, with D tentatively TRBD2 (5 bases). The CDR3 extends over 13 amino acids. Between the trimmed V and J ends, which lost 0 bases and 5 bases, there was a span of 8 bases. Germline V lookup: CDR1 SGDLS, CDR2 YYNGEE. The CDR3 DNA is TGTGCCAGCAGCGTAGGGGAGATGGAGACCCAGTACTTC. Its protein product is CASSVGEMETQYF. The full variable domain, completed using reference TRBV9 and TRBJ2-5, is DSGVTQTPKHLITATGQRVTLRCSPRSGDLSVYWYQQSLDQGLQFLIQYYNGEERAKGNILERFSAQQFPDLHSELNLSSLELGDSALYFCASSVGEMETQYFGPGTRLLVL.

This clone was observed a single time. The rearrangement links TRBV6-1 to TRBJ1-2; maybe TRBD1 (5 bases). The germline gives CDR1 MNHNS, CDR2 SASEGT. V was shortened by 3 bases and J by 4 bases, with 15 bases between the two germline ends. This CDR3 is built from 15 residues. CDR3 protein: CASSDPFTGVYGYTF. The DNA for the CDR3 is TGTGCCAGCAGTGACCCCTTTACAGGAGTCTATGGCTACACCTTC.

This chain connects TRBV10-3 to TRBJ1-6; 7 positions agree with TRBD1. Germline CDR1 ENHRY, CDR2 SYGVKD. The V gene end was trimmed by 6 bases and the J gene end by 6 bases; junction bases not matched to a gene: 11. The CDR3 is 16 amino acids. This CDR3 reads CAISPTGLRANSPLHF. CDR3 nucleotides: TGTGCCATCAGCCCGACAGGGCTTCGCGCTAATTCACCCCTCCACTTT.

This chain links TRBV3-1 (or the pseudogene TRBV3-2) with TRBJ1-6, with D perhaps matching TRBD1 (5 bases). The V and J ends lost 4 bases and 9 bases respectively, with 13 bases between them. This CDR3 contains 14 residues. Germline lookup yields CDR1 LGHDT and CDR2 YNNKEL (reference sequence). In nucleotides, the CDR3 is TGTGCCAGCAGCCCACCAGGGTGGATTTCACCCCTCCACTTT. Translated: CASSPPGWISPLHF.

CDR3 sequence: CASSLHLEGANTIYF. The DNA for the CDR3 is TGTGCCAGCAGCCTTCATCTGGAGGGGGCAAACACCATATATTTT. J is TRBJ1-3 and V is TRBV3-1 (or the pseudogene TRBV3-2), with 7 bases identical to TRBD1. V shed 4 bases and J 6 bases; nucleotides not matched to a gene: 9. Looked up from germline, CDR1 is LGHDT and CDR2 is YNNKEL (reference sequence). The CDR3 has 15 amino acids.

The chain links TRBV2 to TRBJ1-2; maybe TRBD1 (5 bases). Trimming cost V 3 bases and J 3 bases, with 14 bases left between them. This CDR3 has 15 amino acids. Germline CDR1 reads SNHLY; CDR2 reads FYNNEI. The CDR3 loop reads CASSDQTASYYGYTF. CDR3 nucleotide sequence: TGTGCCAGCAGTGATCAGACAGCCTCCTACTATGGCTACACCTTC.

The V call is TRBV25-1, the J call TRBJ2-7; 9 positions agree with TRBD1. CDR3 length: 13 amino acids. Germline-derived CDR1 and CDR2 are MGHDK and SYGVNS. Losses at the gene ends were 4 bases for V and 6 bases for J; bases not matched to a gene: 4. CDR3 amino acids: CASSVQGAGEQYF. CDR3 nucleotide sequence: TGTGCCAGCAGTGTACAGGGGGCCGGCGAGCAGTACTTC.

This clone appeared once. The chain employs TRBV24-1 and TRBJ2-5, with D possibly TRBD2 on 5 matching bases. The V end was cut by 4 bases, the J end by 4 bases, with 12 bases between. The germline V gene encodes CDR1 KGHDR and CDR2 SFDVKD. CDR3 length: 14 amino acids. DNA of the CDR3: TGTGCCACCAGTGAGGCCGGGGATCGAGAGACCCAGTACTTC. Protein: CATSEAGDRETQYF.

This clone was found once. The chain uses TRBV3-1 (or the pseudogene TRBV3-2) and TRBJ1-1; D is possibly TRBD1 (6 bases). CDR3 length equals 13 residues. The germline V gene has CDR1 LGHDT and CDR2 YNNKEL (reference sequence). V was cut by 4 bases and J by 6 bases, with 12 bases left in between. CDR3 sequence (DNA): TGTGCCAGCAGCCCCGGGACACCCCCTGAAGCTTTCTTT. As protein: CASSPGTPPEAFF.

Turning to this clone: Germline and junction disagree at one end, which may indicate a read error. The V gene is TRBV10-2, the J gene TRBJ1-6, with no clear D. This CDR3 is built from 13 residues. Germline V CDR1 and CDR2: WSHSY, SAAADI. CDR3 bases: TGCGCCAGCAATGAGTGGCTGAATTCACCCCTCCACTTT. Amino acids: CASNEWLNSPLHF.

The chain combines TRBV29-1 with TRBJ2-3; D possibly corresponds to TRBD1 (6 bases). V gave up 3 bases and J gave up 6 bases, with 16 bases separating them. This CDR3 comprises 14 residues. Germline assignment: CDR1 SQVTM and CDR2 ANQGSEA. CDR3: CSVESGGQGDTQYF. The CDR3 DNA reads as TGCAGCGTTGAGTCTGGGGGCCAGGGGGATACGCAGTATTTT.

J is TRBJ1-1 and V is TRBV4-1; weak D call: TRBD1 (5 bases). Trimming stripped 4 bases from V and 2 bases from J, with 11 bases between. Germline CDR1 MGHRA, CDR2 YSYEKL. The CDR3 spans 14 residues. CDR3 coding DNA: TGCGCCAGCAGCCGACCCAGGGCTAACACTGAAGCTTTCTTT. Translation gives CASSRPRANTEAFF.

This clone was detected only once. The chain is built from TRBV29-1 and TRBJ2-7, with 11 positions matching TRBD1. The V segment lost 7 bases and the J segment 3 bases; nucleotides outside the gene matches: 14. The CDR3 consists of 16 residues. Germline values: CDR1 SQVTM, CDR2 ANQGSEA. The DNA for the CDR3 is TGCAGCGCCCGGGGGGACAGGGGGAACCCAAACTACGAGCAGTACTTC. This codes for CSARGDRGNPNYEQYF.

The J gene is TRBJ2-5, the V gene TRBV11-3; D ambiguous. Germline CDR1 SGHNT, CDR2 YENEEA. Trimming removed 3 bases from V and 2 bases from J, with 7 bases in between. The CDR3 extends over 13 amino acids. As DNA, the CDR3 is TGTGCCAGCAGCTTCGAGGAACAAGAGACCCAGTACTTC. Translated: CASSFEEQETQYF.

The CDR3 nucleotides read TGTGCCATCAAAGACCAGGTGGCCACTGAAGCTTTCTTT. It translates to CAIKDQVATEAFF. The gene calls are TRBV6-5 and TRBJ1-1; D ambiguous. This CDR3 comprises 13 residues. Germline CDR1 is MNHEY and CDR2 is SVGAGI. V was trimmed by 10 bases and J by 4 bases, leaving 16 bases between them.

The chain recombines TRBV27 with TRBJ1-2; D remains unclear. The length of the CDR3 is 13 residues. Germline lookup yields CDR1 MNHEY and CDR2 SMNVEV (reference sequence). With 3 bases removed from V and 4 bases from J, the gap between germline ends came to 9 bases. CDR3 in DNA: TGTGCCAGCAGTTTTGGCAGAACCTATGGCTACACCTTC. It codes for CASSFGRTYGYTF.

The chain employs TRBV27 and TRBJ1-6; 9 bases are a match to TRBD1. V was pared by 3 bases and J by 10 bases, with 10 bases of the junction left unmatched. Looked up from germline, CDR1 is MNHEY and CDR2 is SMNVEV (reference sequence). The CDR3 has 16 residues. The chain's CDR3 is CASSFSTGGDHSPLHF. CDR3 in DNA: TGTGCCAGCAGTTTCTCAACAGGGGGCGATCACTCACCCCTCCACTTT.

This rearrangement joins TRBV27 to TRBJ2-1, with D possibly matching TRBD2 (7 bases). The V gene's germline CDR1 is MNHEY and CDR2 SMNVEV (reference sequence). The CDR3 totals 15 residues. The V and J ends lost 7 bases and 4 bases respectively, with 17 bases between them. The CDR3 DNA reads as TGTGCCAGCACCGAGGGGGGGGCGCCTTACAATGAGCAGTTCTTC. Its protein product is CASTEGGAPYNEQFF.

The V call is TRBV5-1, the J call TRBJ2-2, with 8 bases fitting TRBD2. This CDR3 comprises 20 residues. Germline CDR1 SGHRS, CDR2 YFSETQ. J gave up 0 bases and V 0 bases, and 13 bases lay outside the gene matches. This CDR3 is CASSLARGAGEFANTGELFF. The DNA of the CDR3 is TGCGCCAGCAGCTTGGCCCGGGGAGCGGGGGAATTCGCGAACACCGGGGAGCTGTTTTTT.

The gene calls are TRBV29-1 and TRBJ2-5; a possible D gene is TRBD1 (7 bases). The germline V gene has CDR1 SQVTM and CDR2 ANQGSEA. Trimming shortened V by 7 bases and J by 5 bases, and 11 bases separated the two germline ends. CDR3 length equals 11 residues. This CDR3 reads CSAQGGETQYF. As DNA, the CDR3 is TGCAGCGCCCAGGGGGGTGAGACCCAGTACTTC.

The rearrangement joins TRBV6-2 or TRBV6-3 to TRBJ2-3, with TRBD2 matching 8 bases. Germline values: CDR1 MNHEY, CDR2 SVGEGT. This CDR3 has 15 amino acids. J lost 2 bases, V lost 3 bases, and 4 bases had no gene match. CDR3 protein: CASSYFGGDTDTQYF. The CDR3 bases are TGTGCCAGCAGTTATTTCGGGGGGGACACAGATACGCAGTATTTT.

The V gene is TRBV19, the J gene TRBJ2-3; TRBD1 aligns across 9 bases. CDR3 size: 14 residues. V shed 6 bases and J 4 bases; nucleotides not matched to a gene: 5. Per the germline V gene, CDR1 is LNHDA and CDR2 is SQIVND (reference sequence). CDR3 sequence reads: CASSRQGVSDTQYF. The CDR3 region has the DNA TGTGCCAGTAGCCGACAGGGGGTCTCAGATACGCAGTATTTT.

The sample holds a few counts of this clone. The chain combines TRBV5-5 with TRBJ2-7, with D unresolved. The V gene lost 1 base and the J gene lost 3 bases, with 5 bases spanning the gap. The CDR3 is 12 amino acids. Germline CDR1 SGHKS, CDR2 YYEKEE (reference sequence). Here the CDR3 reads CASSLSGYEQYF. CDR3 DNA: TGTGCCAGCAGCTTGTCGGGCTACGAGCAGTACTTC.

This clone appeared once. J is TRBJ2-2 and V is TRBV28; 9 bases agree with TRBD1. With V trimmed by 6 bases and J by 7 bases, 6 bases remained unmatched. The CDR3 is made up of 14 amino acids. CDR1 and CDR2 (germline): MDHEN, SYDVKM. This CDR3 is CASRIQGAGGELFF. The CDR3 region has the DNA TGTGCCAGCAGGATACAGGGGGCGGGCGGGGAGCTGTTTTTT.

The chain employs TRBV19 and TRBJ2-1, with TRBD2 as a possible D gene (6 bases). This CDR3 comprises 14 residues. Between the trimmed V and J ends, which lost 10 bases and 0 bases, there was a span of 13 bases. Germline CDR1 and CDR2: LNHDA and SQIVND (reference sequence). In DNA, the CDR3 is TGTGCCACCACGGCGGGGAACTCCTACAATGAGCAGTTCTTC. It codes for CATTAGNSYNEQFF.

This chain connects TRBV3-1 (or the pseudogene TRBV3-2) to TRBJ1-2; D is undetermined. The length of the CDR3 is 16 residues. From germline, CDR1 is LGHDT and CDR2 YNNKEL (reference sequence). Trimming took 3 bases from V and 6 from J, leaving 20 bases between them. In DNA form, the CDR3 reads TGTGCCAGCAGCCATGCAAACCCCGCAGGTATCAATGGCTACACCTTC. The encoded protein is CASSHANPAGINGYTF.